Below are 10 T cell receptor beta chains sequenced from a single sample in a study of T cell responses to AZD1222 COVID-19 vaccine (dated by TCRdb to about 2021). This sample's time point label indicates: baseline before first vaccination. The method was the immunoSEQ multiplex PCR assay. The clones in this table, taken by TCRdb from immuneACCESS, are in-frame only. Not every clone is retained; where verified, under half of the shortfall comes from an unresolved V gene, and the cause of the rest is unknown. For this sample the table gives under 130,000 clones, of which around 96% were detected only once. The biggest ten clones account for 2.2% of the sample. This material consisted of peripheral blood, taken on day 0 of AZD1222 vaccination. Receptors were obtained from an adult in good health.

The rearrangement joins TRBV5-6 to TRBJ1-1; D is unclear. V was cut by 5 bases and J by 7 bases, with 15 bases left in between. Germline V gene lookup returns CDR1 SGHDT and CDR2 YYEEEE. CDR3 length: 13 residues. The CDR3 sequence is CASSGGFNFEAFF. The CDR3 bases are TGTGCCAGCAGTGGAGGGTTTAACTTTGAAGCTTTCTTT.

The CDR3: CASSAQTVGEKLFF. The DNA for the CDR3 is TGTGCCAGCAGCGCCCAGACAGTGGGCGAAAAACTGTTTTTT. The chain is built from TRBV2 and TRBJ1-4, with a possible D match to TRBD1 (5 bases). The CDR3 covers 14 residues. CDR1 and CDR2 (germline): SNHLY, FYNNEI. Trimming shortened V by 6 bases and J by 8 bases, and 16 bases separated the two germline ends.

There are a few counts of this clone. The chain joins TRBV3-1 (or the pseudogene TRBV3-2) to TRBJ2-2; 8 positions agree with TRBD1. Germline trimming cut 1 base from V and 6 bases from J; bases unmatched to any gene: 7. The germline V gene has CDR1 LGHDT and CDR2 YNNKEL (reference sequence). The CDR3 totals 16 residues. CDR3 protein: CASSQAGRGLAGELFF. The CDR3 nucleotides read TGTGCCAGCAGCCAAGCGGGCAGGGGGCTCGCCGGGGAGCTGTTTTTT.

The CDR3 is CASSPGLAGVVQYF. As DNA, the CDR3 is TGTGCCAGCAGTCCGGGACTAGCGGGAGTGGTGCAGTACTTC. This chain connects TRBV6-5 to TRBJ2-7, with TRBD2 matching 14 bases. The CDR3 is 14 amino acids. Per the germline V gene, CDR1 is MNHEY and CDR2 is SVGAGI. V lost 5 bases, J lost 9 bases, and 6 bases stayed unmatched.

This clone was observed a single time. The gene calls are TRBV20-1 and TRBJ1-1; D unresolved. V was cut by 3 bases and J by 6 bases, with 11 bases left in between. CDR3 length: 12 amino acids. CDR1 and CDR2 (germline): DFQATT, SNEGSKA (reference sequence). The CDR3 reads CSASGGQAEAFF. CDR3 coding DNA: TGCAGTGCTAGTGGAGGGCAGGCTGAAGCTTTCTTT.

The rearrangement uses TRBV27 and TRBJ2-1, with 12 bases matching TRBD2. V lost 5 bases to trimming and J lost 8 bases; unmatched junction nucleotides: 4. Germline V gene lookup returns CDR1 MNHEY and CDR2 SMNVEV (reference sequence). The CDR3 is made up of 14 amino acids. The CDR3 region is CASSLAGGPYEQFF. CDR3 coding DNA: TGTGCCAGCAGTCTAGCGGGAGGGCCTTATGAGCAGTTCTTC.

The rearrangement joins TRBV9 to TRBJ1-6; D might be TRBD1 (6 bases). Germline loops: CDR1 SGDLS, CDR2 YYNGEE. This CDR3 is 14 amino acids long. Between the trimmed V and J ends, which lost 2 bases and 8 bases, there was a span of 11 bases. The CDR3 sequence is CASSVDSRYSPLHF. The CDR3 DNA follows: TGTGCCAGCAGCGTGGACAGTCGTTATTCACCCCTCCACTTT.

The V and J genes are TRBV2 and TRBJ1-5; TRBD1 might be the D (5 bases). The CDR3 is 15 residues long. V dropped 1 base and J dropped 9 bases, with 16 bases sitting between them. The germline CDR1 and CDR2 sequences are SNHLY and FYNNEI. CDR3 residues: CASSEGKGWNWPQHF. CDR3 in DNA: TGTGCCAGCAGTGAAGGGAAGGGGTGGAATTGGCCCCAGCATTTT.

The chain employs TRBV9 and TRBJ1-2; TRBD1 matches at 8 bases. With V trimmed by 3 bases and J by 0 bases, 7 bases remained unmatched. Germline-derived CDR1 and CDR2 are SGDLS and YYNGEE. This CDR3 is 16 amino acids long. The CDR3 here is CASSGGQVHPNYGYTF. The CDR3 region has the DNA TGTGCCAGCAGCGGGGGACAGGTTCACCCTAACTATGGCTACACCTTC.

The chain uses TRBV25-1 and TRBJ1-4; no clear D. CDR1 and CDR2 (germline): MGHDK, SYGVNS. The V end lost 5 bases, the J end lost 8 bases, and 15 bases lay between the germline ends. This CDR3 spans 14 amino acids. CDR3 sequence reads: CASSSVFLNEKLFF. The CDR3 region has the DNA TGTGCCAGCAGTTCGGTGTTCCTGAACGAAAAACTGTTTTTT.